This T cell receptor beta chain was captured in a study of graft-versus-host responses after intestinal transplantation. Turning to the study itself: Multivisceral, liver-intestinal, or isolated intestinal grafts were transplanted into recipients. Study-wide points: GvH clones surfaced in recipient marrow, some emerging earlier in ileum or blood. Clonal ratios of graft-versus-host to host-versus-graft in allografts were high for patients exhibiting graft-donor T cell macrochimerism. GvH clone levels peaked in circulation, and this peak was associated with early post-transplant HvG declines.

The germline CDR1 and CDR2 sequences are SGHVS and FQNEAQ. Trimming at V came to 5 bases and at J to 1 base, leaving 5 bases not matched to a gene. CDR3 length: 14 residues. The method was immunoSEQ multiplex PCR; TCRdb's version includes in-frame clones alone and lacks a portion of them. The data show about 110,000 clones, roughly nine tenths seen once. Worth noting for this clone: Its antigen is unidentified.

The specimen was unstimulated CD4+ T cells sorted from spleen or lymph node cells, collected before transplant. The chain uses TRBV7-8 and TRBJ2-7; 7 positions agree with TRBD2. The source is a human donor who was the organ donor for an intestinal transplant. CDR3 residues: CASSPAGSSYEQYF. The CDR3, as DNA: TGTGCCAGCAGCCCAGCGGGAAGTTCCTACGAGCAGTACTTC.